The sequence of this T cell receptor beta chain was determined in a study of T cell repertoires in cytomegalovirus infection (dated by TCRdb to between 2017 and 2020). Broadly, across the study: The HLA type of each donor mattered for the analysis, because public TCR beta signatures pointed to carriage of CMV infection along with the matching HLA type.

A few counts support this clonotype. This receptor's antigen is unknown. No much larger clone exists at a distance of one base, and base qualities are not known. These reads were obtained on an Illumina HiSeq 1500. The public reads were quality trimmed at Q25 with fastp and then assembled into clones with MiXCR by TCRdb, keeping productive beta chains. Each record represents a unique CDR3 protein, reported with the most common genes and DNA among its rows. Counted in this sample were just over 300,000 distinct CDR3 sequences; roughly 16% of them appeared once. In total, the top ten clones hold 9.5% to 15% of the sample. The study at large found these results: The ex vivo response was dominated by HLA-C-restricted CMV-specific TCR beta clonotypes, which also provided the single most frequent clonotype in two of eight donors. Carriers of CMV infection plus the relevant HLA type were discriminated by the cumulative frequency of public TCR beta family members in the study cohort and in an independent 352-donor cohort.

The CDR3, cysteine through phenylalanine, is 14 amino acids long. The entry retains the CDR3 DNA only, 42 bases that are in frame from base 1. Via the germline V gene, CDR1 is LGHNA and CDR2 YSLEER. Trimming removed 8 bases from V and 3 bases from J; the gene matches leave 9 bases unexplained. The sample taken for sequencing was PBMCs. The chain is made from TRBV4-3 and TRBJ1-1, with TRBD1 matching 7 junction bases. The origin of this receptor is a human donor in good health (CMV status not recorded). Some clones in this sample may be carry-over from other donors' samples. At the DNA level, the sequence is TGCGCCAGCCAGGAAGACAGGGACGACACTGAAGCTTTCTTT. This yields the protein CASQEDRDDTEAFF.